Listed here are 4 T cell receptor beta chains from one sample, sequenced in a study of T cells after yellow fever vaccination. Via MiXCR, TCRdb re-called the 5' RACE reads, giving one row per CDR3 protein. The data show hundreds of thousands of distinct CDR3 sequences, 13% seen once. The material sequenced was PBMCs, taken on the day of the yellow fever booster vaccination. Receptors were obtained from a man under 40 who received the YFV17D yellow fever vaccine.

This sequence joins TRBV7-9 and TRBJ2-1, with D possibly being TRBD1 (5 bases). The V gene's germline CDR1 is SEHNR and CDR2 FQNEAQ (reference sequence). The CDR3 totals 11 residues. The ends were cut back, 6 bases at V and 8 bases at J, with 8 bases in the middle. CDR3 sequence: CASRSGYEQFF. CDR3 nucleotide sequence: TGTGCCAGCAGGTCAGGGTATGAGCAGTTCTTC. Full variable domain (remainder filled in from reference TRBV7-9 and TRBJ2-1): DTGVSQNPRHKITKRGQNVTFRCDPISEHNRLYWYRQTLGQGPEFLTYFQNEAQLEKSRLLSDRFSAERPKGSFSTLEIQRTEQGDSAMYLCASRSGYEQFFGPGTRLTVL.

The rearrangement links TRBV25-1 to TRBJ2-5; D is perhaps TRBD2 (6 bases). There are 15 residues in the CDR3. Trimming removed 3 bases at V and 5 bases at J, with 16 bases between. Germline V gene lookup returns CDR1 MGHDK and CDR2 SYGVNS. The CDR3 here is CASSEAGGLGETQYF. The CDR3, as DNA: TGTGCCAGCAGTGAGGCCGGAGGGCTTGGGGAGACCCAGTACTTC.

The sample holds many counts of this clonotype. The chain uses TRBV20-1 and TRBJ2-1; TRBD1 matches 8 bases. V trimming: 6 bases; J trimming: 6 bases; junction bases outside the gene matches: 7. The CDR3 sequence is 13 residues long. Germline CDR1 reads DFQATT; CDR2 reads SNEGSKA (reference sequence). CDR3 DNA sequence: TGCAGTGCCGGGCAGGGGGCGCGCAATGAGCAGTTCTTC. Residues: CSAGQGARNEQFF.

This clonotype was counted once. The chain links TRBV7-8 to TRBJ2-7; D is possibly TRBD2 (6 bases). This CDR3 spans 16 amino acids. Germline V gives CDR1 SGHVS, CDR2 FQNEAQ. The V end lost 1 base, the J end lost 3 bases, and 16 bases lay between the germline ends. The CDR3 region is CASSLVRDLLRYEQYF. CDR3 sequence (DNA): TGTGCCAGCAGCTTAGTAAGGGACTTACTGCGCTACGAGCAGTACTTC.